The 16 T cell receptor beta chains below all came from one sample that was sequenced in a study of blood T cell repertoires in COVID-19. This table comes from immunoSEQ multiplex PCR, and its TCRdb copy is limited to in-frame clones, with some not included. The sample shows around 450,000 clones, approximately 86% of them seen only once. Sequences were obtained from PBMCs or T cells enriched from blood (not recorded which). The receptors shown here come from a woman aged 18-30 years who had recovered from COVID-19.

V and J are TRBV10-3 and TRBJ2-5, with a possible D match to TRBD2 (6 bases). Per the germline V gene, CDR1 is ENHRY and CDR2 is SYGVKD. The CDR3 loop spans 12 amino acids. V was clipped by 11 bases and J by 1 base, with 11 bases between them. The CDR3 bases are TGTGCCGTTAGGACTACCCAAGAGACCCAGTACTTC. Translation: CAVRTTQETQYF.

This chain links TRBV6-5 with TRBJ1-1, with D tentatively TRBD1 (6 bases). Trimming removed 6 bases from V and 4 bases from J, with 18 bases in between. The length of the CDR3 is 15 residues. Germline lookup yields CDR1 MNHEY and CDR2 SVGAGI. The CDR3 DNA follows: TGTGCCAGCAGGCCCCACGGGGGGGCGAGCACTGAAGCTTTCTTT. Translated: CASRPHGGASTEAFF.

The rearrangement uses TRBV7-6 and TRBJ1-1; perhaps TRBD1 as D (6 bases). The CDR3 has 14 residues. V lost 1 base and J lost 4, with 10 bases in between. Germline CDR1 reads SGHVS; CDR2 reads FNYEAQ. CDR3 sequence: CASSLDQGTTEAFF. DNA of the CDR3: TGTGCCAGCAGCTTAGATCAGGGGACCACTGAAGCTTTCTTT.

The rearrangement uses TRBV6-2 or TRBV6-3 and TRBJ2-7; no clear D. V lost 4 bases, J lost 4 bases, and 5 bases lay in between. This CDR3 is 11 amino acids long. CDR1 is MNHEY and CDR2 is SVGEGT in the germline V gene. CDR3 nucleotides: TGTGCCAGCAGTTTACAATACGAGCAGTACTTC. It translates to CASSLQYEQYF.

Concerning this clone itself: The sample contains more than one DNA sequence encoding this CDR3. The rearrangement links TRBV12-3 or TRBV12-4 to TRBJ2-1; no reliable D call. This CDR3 contains 11 residues. V was clipped by 4 bases and J by 4 bases, with 2 bases between them. The CDR3 region has the DNA TGTGCCAGCAGTTCATACAATGAGCAGTTCTTC. Translation gives CASSSYNEQFF.

The J gene is TRBJ1-6, the V gene TRBV5-4; 7 bases map to TRBD1. Germline V gene sequence: CDR1 SGHNT, CDR2 YYREEE (reference sequence). V shed 4 bases, J shed 6 bases, and the junction held 7 bases outside the gene matches. The CDR3 extends over 15 amino acids. The CDR3 region has the DNA TGTGCCAGCAGCCTGGAACAGGGGCTTAATTCACCCCTCCACTTT. Translated: CASSLEQGLNSPLHF.

The gene calls are TRBV7-8 and TRBJ1-1; D might be TRBD1 (5 bases). Trimming removed 2 bases from V and 4 bases from J, with 11 bases in between. This CDR3 comprises 14 residues. Germline V lookup: CDR1 SGHVS, CDR2 FQNEAQ. The CDR3 sequence is CASSLPGRTTEAFF. In DNA form, the CDR3 reads TGTGCCAGCAGCTTACCAGGGAGGACCACTGAAGCTTTCTTT.

The V call is TRBV2, the J call TRBJ2-1, with 7 bases aligning to TRBD1. Germline V lookup: CDR1 SNHLY, CDR2 FYNNEI. With 10 bases clipped from V and 3 bases from J, the junction kept 15 bases outside the gene matches. The CDR3 totals 16 residues. In nucleotides, the CDR3 is TGTGCCACCTCAGAAAGGGAGACAGGGAACTACAATGAGCAGTTCTTC. It is translated as CATSERETGNYNEQFF.

Only one count was recorded for this clone. V gene TRBV29-1 combines with J gene TRBJ2-1; TRBD1 matches 10 bases. The J segment lost 7 bases and the V segment lost 7 bases, leaving 10 bases of the junction unmatched. This CDR3 has 14 residues. Germline CDR1 and CDR2: SQVTM and ANQGSEA. Written as DNA, the CDR3 is TGCAGCGCCGGGCCGGGACAGGGGATGAATGAGCAGTTCTTC. Translating gives CSAGPGQGMNEQFF.

V usage is TRBV10-3 and J usage is TRBJ1-1; tentatively, D is TRBD1 (5 bases). V was shortened by 6 bases and J by 2 bases, with 16 bases between the two germline ends. Per germline, CDR1 ENHRY and CDR2 SYGVKD. This CDR3 has 15 amino acids. The CDR3: CAIRGTVLGNTEAFF. CDR3 sequence (DNA): TGTGCCATCAGGGGGACTGTCCTGGGAAACACTGAAGCTTTCTTT.

This chain connects TRBV6-6 to TRBJ1-1, with 7 bases aligning to TRBD1. The CDR3 has 16 amino acids. V lost 2 bases, J lost 5 bases, and 11 bases stayed unmatched. CDR1 is MNHNY, CDR2 SVGAGI, per germline (reference sequence). The CDR3: CASSYISEGARTEAFF. For the CDR3, the DNA is TGTGCCAGCAGTTACATATCGGAGGGGGCGCGAACTGAAGCTTTCTTT.

This sequence joins TRBV14 and TRBJ1-1; the D gene is possibly TRBD1 (5 bases). This CDR3 region has 15 residues. The germline gives CDR1 SGHDN, CDR2 FVKESK. V was trimmed by 4 bases and J by 1 base, leaving 13 bases between them. The CDR3: CASSRVAGGNTEAFF. CDR3 DNA sequence: TGTGCCAGCAGCCGGGTCGCCGGGGGGAACACTGAAGCTTTCTTT. The entire variable domain, with the rest obtained from reference TRBV14 and TRBJ1-1, is as follows: EAGVTQFPSHSVIEKGQTVTLRCDPISGHDNLYWYRRVMGKEIKFLLHFVKESKQDESGMPNNRFLAERTGGTYSTLKVQPAELEDSGVYFCASSRVAGGNTEAFFGQGTRLTVV.

The gene calls are TRBV19 and TRBJ2-3, with TRBD1 matching over 7 bases. The CDR3 consists of 15 residues. V was clipped by 5 bases and J by 3 bases; unmatched bases: 8. CDR1 is LNHDA, CDR2 SQIVND, per germline (reference sequence). CDR3 bases: TGTGCCAGTAGTCCTACAGGGGAAGTTACAGATACGCAGTATTTT. Encoded protein: CASSPTGEVTDTQYF.

The chain employs TRBV19 and TRBJ1-2; TRBD1 matches 10 bases. Germline-derived CDR1 and CDR2 are LNHDA and SQIVND (reference sequence). This CDR3 contains 15 residues. Trimming at V came to 5 bases and at J to 4 bases, leaving 7 bases not matched to a gene. This chain's CDR3 is CASSAGTGVAYGYTF. Written as DNA, the CDR3 is TGTGCCAGTAGTGCCGGGACAGGGGTGGCCTATGGCTACACCTTC.

This chain links TRBV6-4 with TRBJ1-5, with 9 bases identical to TRBD1. J was trimmed by 2 bases and V by 7 bases; bases with no gene match: 18. The germline gives CDR1 MRHNA, CDR2 SNTAGT. CDR3 size: 19 residues. The CDR3 DNA follows: TGTGCCAGCACCCTAGGCCCGGACAGGGGAACCTGTGGCAATCAGCCCCAGCATTTT. It translates to CASTLGPDRGTCGNQPQHF.

The V and J genes are TRBV5-1 and TRBJ2-1; D uncertain. The germline V gene encodes CDR1 SGHRS and CDR2 YFSETQ. CDR3 length equals 13 residues. V was trimmed by 0 bases and J by 9 bases, leaving 10 bases between them. As DNA, the CDR3 is TGCGCCAGCAGCTTGGGGGCATCAGGTGAGCAGTTCTTC. Its protein is CASSLGASGEQFF.